The rows below give T cell receptor beta chains drawn from one sample of a study of blood T cell dynamics during melanoma immunotherapy. The repertoire was sequenced with immunoSEQ multiplex PCR; TCRdb's copy has only in-frame clones and lacks some. This repertoire shows over 10,000 clones, about 90% found once; its top ten account for around 0.18%. The starting material was effector memory CD8+ T cells from blood, obtained from a patient treated with checkpoint blockade. Receptors originate from a human donor with melanoma. CDR3s include the opening cysteine and the closing phenylalanine or tryptophan. A D gene is named only where the DNA matches it firmly.

d_call,j_call,v_call,cdr3_aa
TRBD1,TRBJ2-5,TRBV19,CASSITGGQETQYF
.,TRBJ2-7,TRBV11-2,CASSTGLQGYEQYF
.,TRBJ2-2,TRBV18,CASSPRDSGLDTGELFF
.,TRBJ2-1,TRBV27,CASSSGLNNEQFF
.,TRBJ2-1,TRBV14,CASSQDPSVHGEQFF
.,TRBJ2-7,TRBV7-9,CASSKARFSSYEQYF
.,TRBJ2-1,TRBV7-8,CASSRSRAGNEQFF
TRBD2,TRBJ2-7,TRBV7-8,CASSPGLAEWGGEQYF
.,TRBJ2-7,TRBV6-1,CASSEGSDYEQYF
TRBD1,TRBJ2-3,TRBV7-9,CASSTTGTATDTQYF
.,TRBJ2-3,TRBV30,CAWYTDTQYF
.,TRBJ1-3,TRBV4-1,CASSPSGVFSGNTIYF
TRBD1,TRBJ1-4,TRBV6-5,CASNPTGQINEKLFF
.,TRBJ2-1,TRBV29-1,CSALQIYNEQFF